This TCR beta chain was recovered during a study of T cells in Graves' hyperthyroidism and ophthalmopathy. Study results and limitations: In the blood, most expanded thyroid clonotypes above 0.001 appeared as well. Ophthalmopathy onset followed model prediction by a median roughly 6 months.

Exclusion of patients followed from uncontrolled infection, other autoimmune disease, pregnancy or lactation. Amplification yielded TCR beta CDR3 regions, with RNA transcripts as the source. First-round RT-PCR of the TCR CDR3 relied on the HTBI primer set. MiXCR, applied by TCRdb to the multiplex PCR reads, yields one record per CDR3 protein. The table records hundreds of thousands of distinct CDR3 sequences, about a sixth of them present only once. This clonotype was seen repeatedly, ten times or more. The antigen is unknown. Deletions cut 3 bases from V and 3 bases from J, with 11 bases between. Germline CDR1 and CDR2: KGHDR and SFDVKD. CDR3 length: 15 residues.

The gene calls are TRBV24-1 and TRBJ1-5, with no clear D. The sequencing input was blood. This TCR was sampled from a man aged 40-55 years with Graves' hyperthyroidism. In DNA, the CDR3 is TGTGCCACCAGTGATACAACAAGGACCAATCAGCCCCAGCATTTT. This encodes CATSDTTRTNQPQHF.